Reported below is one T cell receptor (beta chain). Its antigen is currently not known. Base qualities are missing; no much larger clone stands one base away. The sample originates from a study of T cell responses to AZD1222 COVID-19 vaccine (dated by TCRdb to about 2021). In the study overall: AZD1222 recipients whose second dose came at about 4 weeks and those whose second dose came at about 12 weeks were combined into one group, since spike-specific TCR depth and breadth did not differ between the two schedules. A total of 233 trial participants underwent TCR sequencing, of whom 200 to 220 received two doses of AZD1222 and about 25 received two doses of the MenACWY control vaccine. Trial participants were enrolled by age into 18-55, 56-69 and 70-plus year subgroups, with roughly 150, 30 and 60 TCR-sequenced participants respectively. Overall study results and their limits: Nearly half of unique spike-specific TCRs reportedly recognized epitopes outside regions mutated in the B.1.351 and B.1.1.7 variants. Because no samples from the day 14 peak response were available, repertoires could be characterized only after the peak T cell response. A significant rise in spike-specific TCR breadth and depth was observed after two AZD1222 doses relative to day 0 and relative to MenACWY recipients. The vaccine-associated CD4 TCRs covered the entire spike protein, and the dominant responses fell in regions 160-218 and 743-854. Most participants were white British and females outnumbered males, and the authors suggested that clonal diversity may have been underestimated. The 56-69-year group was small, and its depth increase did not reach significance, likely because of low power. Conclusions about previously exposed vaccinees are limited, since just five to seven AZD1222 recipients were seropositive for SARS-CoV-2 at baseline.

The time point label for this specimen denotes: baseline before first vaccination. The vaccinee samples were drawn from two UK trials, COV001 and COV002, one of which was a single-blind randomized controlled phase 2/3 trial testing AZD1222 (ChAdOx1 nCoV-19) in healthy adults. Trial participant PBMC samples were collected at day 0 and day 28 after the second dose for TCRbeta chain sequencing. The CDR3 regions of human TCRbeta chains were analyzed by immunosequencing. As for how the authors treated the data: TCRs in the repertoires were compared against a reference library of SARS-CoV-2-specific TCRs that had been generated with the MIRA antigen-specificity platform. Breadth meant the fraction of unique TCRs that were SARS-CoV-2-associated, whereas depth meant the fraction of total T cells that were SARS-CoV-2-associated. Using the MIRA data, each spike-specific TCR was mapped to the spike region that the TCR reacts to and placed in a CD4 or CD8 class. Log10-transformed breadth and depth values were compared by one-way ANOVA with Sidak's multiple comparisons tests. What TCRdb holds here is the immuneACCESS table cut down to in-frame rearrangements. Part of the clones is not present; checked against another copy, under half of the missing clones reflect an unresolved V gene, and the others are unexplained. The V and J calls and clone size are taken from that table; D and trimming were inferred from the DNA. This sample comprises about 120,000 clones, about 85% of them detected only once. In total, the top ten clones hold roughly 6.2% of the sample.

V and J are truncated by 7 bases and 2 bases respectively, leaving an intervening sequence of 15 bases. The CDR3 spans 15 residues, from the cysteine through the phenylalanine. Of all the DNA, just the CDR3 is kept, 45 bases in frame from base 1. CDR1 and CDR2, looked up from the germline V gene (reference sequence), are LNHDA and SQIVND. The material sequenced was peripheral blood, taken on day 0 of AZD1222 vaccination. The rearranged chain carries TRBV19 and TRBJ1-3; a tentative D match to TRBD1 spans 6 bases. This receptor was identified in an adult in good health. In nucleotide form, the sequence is TGTGCCAGTACCCCAACAGGGATAGCTGGAAACACCATATATTTT. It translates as CASTPTGIAGNTIYF.